This record concerns one TCR beta chain sequence. This receptor's antigen is unknown. No base quality values were provided; no much bigger clone lies one nucleotide off. In the germline V gene, CDR1 corresponds to MNHEY and CDR2 to SVGAGI. After removal of 4 bases from V and 3 bases from J, the junction retains 0 bases not matched to a gene. Inclusive of the bounding cysteine and phenylalanine, the CDR3 is 13 residues long. The entry retains the CDR3 DNA only, 39 bases that are in frame from base 1. The data originate from a study of blood T cell repertoires in COVID-19 (dated by TCRdb to 2020 to 2021). Some background on the complete study: Samples covering the acute and convalescent phases of COVID-19 were provided by collaborators in the United States, Italy and Spain. The material from the prospective study consisted of cDNA or gDNA derived from T cells, B-cell-depleted T cells, or PBMCs. Deeply sampled blood TCRbeta repertoires from subjects exposed to, actively infected with, or recovered from COVID-19 were included in the dataset. The repertoires were released in a freely available public database intended as a resource for research on the immune response to SARS-CoV-2. Samples were obtained from the ongoing ImmuneRACE study (first 160 participants) and from 1,254 subjects provided by 6 global collaborators. The sample metadata nearly always contained a de-identified subject ID, COVID-19 status, age in years and sex. Where available, HLA class I and class II types were taken from metadata supplied by the sample provider and were not determined by assay-based typing.

One collaborating source in Seattle enrolled patients during active infection and followed them longitudinally through the course of disease. Each collaborating institution followed its own protocols to collect whole blood in K2EDTA tubes. Collaborator samples were shipped for TCRbeta analysis as frozen whole blood, isolated PBMCs, or DNA extracted from either sample type. Beyond this particular receptor, the publication reports: The quantity of clinical and demographic metadata differed by source and by participant and was supplied without curation.

TCRbeta CDR3 regions were amplified from genomic DNA by means of the immunoSEQ Assay, a bias-controlled multiplex PCR. For the original study's pipeline: Nucleated cell counts per sample were estimated from amplification of reference gene primers within the assay. To quantify the absolute abundance of each unique TCRbeta CDR3 rearrangement, sequence reads were collapsed and filtered. Productive Simpson clonality was computed per sample as the square root of Simpson's diversity index over productive rearrangements. TCRdb took this table from immuneACCESS and kept in-frame rearrangements with V and J called. Such tables lack part of the clones; where checked against another copy, unresolved V genes explain under half of the gap, and the rest is unexplained. The D gene and trimming were derived from the DNA, and the V and J assignments and clone size from that table. Here the sample has more than 95,000 clones; approximately 81% occur a single time. The ten largest clones take up 6% of the sample.

The TCR originated in an elderly man with COVID-19, enrolled during active disease. Sequenced: peripheral blood. The V and J segments used are TRBV6-5 and TRBJ2-3; 8 middle bases align to TRBD1. The nucleotides are TGTGCCAGCAGTTGGACAGGGACAGATACGCAGTATTTT. This yields the protein CASSWTGTDTQYF.